This T cell receptor beta chain was sequenced during a study of immune evolution from preneoplasia to lung adenocarcinoma. The protocol was immunoSEQ multiplex PCR, while the TCRdb copy is restricted to in-frame clones and leaves out a portion. The sample holds about 6,500 clones, 73% seen once. Turning to this clone: The antigen is unknown.

The study's findings and limits: Later-stage lesions appeared to have more T cells, more diversity, less clonality.

The germline CDR1 and CDR2 sequences are MNHNS and SASEGT. The V end was cut by 7 bases, the J end by 0 bases, with 13 bases between. The CDR3 runs to 15 residues. H&E slides confirmed each diagnosis, reviewed by two pathologists independently. Macro-dissection enriched premalignant or tumor cells before nucleic acid extraction. The chain recombines TRBV6-1 with TRBJ2-1; tentatively, D is TRBD1 (5 bases). This TCR came from a donor of 70 years or more with lung adenocarcinoma. What was sequenced was FFPE lung adenocarcinoma in situ tissue. The CDR3, as DNA: TGTGCCAGCACCAGGGCGATCCTCTCCTACAATGAGCAGTTCTTC. Translated: CASTRAILSYNEQFF.